This TCR beta chain was recovered during a study of graft-versus-host responses after intestinal transplantation. Study background: Induction with anti-thymocyte globulin, then tacrolimus and steroids for around three years, was given to all recipients.

Comments on this clone: Antigen unknown.

Libraries were prepared by immunoSEQ multiplex PCR; TCRdb keeps only in-frame clonotypes and omits some of them. The profile shows some 140,000 clones, approximately 92% of them singletons. The length of the CDR3 is 11 residues. Germline V lookup: CDR1 KGHSH, CDR2 LQKENI. Trimming stripped 3 bases from V and 15 bases from J, with 12 bases between. This sequence was found in a human donor who received an intestinal transplant. The chain joins TRBV18 to TRBJ1-5, with D hard to call. The material was unstimulated CD4+ T cells sorted from spleen or lymph node cells, obtained before intestinal transplant. CDR3 sequence: CASSPGGDWHF. CDR3 bases: TGTGCCAGCTCACCGGGCGGGGATTGGCATTTT.